One T cell receptor beta chain is described in this entry. The data originate from a study of blood T cell repertoires in COVID-19. Study in general: Sources were T cells, B-cell-depleted T cells, or PBMCs; the material itself was cDNA or gDNA.

In the original workflow: From reference gene primer amplification, estimates of nucleated cell counts were derived. Using immunoSEQ multiplex PCR, the repertoire was profiled, and TCRdb retains in-frame clones only, with some absent. V and J calls and clone size are those listed in that table; D and trimming were worked out from the DNA. The sample lists 300,000 to 350,000 clones, roughly 86% occurring once. The age range of participants was about 18 to 95 years, with residence in around 22 US areas. Cohorts were determined from participant-reported clinical history. The CDR3 extends over 18 amino acids. J lost 4 bases, V lost 0 bases, and 12 bases had no gene match. Germline lookup yields CDR1 LGHNA and CDR2 YSLEER.

V usage is TRBV4-3 and J usage is TRBJ1-2, with 9 bases that match TRBD1. This receptor was obtained from a young woman who had recovered from COVID-19. The sample consisted of PBMCs or T cells enriched from blood (not recorded which). The CDR3 spells CASSQDLAGTGWGYGYTF. The CDR3 nucleotides read TGCGCCAGCAGCCAAGATTTGGCGGGGACAGGGTGGGGCTATGGCTACACCTTC.